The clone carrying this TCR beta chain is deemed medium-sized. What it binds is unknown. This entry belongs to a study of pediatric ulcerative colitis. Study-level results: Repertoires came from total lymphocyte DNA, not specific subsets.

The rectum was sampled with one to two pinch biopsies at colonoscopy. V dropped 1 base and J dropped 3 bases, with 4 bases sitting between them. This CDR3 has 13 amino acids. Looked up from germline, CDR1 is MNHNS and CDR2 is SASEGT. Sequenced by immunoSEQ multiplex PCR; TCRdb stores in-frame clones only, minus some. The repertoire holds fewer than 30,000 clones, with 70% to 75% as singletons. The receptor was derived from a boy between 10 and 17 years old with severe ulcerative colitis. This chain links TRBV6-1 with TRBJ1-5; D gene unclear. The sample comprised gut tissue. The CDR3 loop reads CASSEVLNQPQHF. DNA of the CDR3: TGTGCCAGCAGTGAAGTGCTCAATCAGCCCCAGCATTTT.